A single sample is the source of the 20 T cell receptor beta chains below, sequenced in a study of blood T cell repertoires in COVID-19. Clones were read by immunoSEQ multiplex PCR, and TCRdb kept only the in-frame ones, dropping some. The sample records approximately 250,000 clones, 65% to 90% being singletons. Specimen: peripheral blood. Receptors were obtained from a woman between 45 and 65 years old with acute or convalescent COVID-19.

The rearrangement joins TRBV19 to TRBJ1-1; tentatively, D is TRBD1 (5 bases). CDR1 is LNHDA and CDR2 is SQIVND in the germline V gene (reference sequence). The length of the CDR3 is 15 residues. V lost 3 bases, J lost 5 bases, and 16 bases lay in between. The CDR3 DNA follows: TGTGCCAGTAGTATTTCTCGGGGCGCGGGGACTGAAGCTTTCTTT. It encodes CASSISRGAGTEAFF.

The chain recombines TRBV11-2 with TRBJ1-4, with D unclear. Germline CDR1 reads SGHAT; CDR2 reads FQNNGV. The CDR3 is 15 amino acids. Trimming left V 0 bases short and J 5 bases short, with 10 bases between. CDR3: CASSLDPRFNEKLFF. In nucleotides, the CDR3 is TGTGCCAGCAGCTTAGATCCCAGGTTCAATGAAAAACTGTTTTTT. Supplemented by reference TRBV11-2 and TRBJ1-4, the full variable domain reads EAGVAQSPRYKIIEKRQSVAFWCNPISGHATLYWYQQILGQGPKLLIQFQNNGVVDDSQLPKDRFSAERLKGVDSTLKIQPAKLEDSAVYLCASSLDPRFNEKLFFGSGTQLSVL.

This clone turned up a few times. The chain combines TRBV11-2 with TRBJ1-5; no clear D gene. Germline V gives CDR1 SGHAT, CDR2 FQNNGV. The V and J ends lost 0 bases and 1 base respectively, with 13 bases between them. CDR3 length: 17 residues. The chain's CDR3 is CASSLDREGRSNQPQHF. In DNA form, the CDR3 reads TGTGCCAGCAGCTTAGATCGAGAGGGCAGGAGCAATCAGCCCCAGCATTTT.

The chain joins TRBV18 to TRBJ1-5; no clear D. The CDR3 contains 14 residues. V lost 3 bases, J lost 3 bases, and 9 bases lay in between. CDR1 is KGHSH and CDR2 is LQKENI in the germline V gene. Here the CDR3 DNA reads TGTGCCAGCTCACCCGGCGGGAACAATCAGCCCCAGCATTTT. Translation: CASSPGGNNQPQHF.

The CDR3 sequence is CASSLVLYEQYF. The CDR3 DNA follows: TGTGCCAGCAGCTTAGTTCTCTACGAGCAGTACTTC. The chain is built from TRBV7-8 and TRBJ2-7; D not resolved. V gave up 1 base and J gave up 3 bases, with 4 bases separating them. Germline V gene sequence: CDR1 SGHVS, CDR2 FQNEAQ. The CDR3 spans 12 residues.

The chain recombines TRBV7-9 with TRBJ2-1; 13 bases align to TRBD2. V dropped 6 bases and J dropped 7; count of bases not matched to a gene: 15. The V gene's germline CDR1 is SEHNR and CDR2 FQNEAQ (reference sequence). There are 18 residues in the CDR3. The CDR3 DNA follows: TGTGCCAGCAGTCGCGCCGGGACTAGCGGGACCCACCGGAATGAGCAGTTCTTC. Its translation is CASSRAGTSGTHRNEQFF.

This clone appeared a single time. The chain recombines TRBV3-1 (or the pseudogene TRBV3-2) with TRBJ2-5; 9 positions agree with TRBD2. Trimming removed 4 bases from V and 6 bases from J; junction bases left unmatched: 9. The CDR3 contains 15 residues. Germline lookup yields CDR1 LGHDT and CDR2 YNNKEL (reference sequence). CDR3 sequence: CASSPVAGVGKTQYF. DNA for the CDR3: TGTGCCAGCAGCCCTGTAGCGGGAGTAGGAAAGACCCAGTACTTC.

In this sample, this clone turned up once. The chain employs TRBV13 and TRBJ2-3; 10 positions agree with TRBD2. The V gene end was trimmed by 5 bases and the J gene end by 2 bases; junction bases not matched to a gene: 16. Germline values: CDR1 PRHDT, CDR2 FYEKMQ (reference sequence). The CDR3 has 19 residues. This CDR3 is CASSPTSGKPLLNTDTQYF. In nucleotides, the CDR3 is TGTGCCAGCAGCCCCACTAGCGGGAAACCTTTACTTAACACAGATACGCAGTATTTT.

V gene TRBV28 combines with J gene TRBJ2-1; no firm D call. The V gene's germline CDR1 is MDHEN and CDR2 SYDVKM. V was cut by 2 bases and J by 4 bases, with 3 bases left in between. This CDR3 region has 12 residues. The CDR3 protein is CASSLLYNEQFF. CDR3 nucleotide sequence: TGTGCCAGCAGTTTACTTTACAATGAGCAGTTCTTC.

This clone has a single count. V is TRBV5-6 and J is TRBJ2-1; TRBD2 matches 10 bases. CDR1 is SGHDT, CDR2 YYEEEE, per germline. This CDR3 is built from 15 residues. Trimming removed 1 base from V and 6 bases from J; junction bases left unmatched: 4. The CDR3 region has the DNA TGTGCCAGCAGCTTGTCTCCTAGCGGGAGCAATGAGCAGTTCTTC. Protein product: CASSLSPSGSNEQFF. Supplemented by reference TRBV5-6 and TRBJ2-1, the full variable domain reads DAGVTQSPTHLIKTRGQQVTLRCSPKSGHDTVSWYQQALGQGPQFIFQYYEEEERQRGNFPDRFSGHQFPNYSSELNVNALLLGDSALYLCASSLSPSGSNEQFFGPGTRLTVL.

A few counts support this clone. The rearrangement joins TRBV6-5 to TRBJ1-2, with TRBD1 matching 7 bases. The CDR3 runs to 14 residues. From germline, CDR1 is MNHEY and CDR2 SVGAGI. V lost 6 bases and J lost 6; bases outside the gene matches: 10. The CDR3 sequence: CASSQTRGHDGYTF. The CDR3 coding sequence is TGTGCCAGCAGCCAAACAAGGGGGCACGATGGCTACACCTTC.

This clone occurred once. This chain connects TRBV20-1 to TRBJ2-7; TRBD1 matches at 7 bases. Trimming removed 6 bases from V and 5 bases from J; junction bases left unmatched: 4. The CDR3 length is 11 residues. Per germline, CDR1 DFQATT and CDR2 SNEGSKA (reference sequence). The CDR3, as DNA: TGCAGTGCGCCGACAGGGAACGAGCAGTACTTC. It yields the protein CSAPTGNEQYF.

This sequence joins TRBV19 and TRBJ1-1, with D unclear. The CDR3 runs to 13 residues. The germline gives CDR1 LNHDA, CDR2 SQIVND (reference sequence). V was trimmed by 3 bases and J by 3 bases, leaving 8 bases between them. The CDR3 loop reads CASSMGPYTEAFF. The DNA of the CDR3 is TGTGCCAGTAGTATGGGCCCTTACACTGAAGCTTTCTTT.

This chain uses TRBV2 with TRBJ1-4, with TRBD1 matching over 7 bases. Germline CDR1 and CDR2: SNHLY and FYNNEI. With V trimmed by 6 bases and J by 5 bases, 15 bases remained unmatched. The CDR3 length is 17 residues. The CDR3 spells CASSAYRPRGLNEKLFF. In DNA form, the CDR3 reads TGTGCCAGCAGCGCTTACCGACCCAGGGGGTTAAATGAAAAACTGTTTTTT.

This clone has only one observation. The chain combines TRBV6-5 with TRBJ2-1; the D gene is possibly TRBD1 (6 bases). The CDR3 has 13 amino acids. V lost 8 bases, J lost 8 bases, and 16 bases lay in between. CDR1 and CDR2 (germline): MNHEY, SVGAGI. The CDR3 sequence is CASRDTGNYEQFF. CDR3 DNA: TGTGCCAGCCGGGACACTGGCAACTATGAGCAGTTCTTC.

A single count supports this clone. V is TRBV4-1 and J is TRBJ2-2; D possibly corresponds to TRBD2 (6 bases). V lost 0 bases to trimming and J lost 7 bases, with 12 bases between them. The CDR3 sequence is 15 residues long. CDR1 is MGHRA and CDR2 is YSYEKL in the germline V gene. The CDR3 nucleotides are TGCGCCAGCAGCCAAGATACGGCGGGGATCGGGGAGCTGTTTTTT. Protein: CASSQDTAGIGELFF.

V usage is TRBV4-3 and J usage is TRBJ2-4; D may be TRBD1 (6 bases). Germline V CDR1 and CDR2: LGHNA, YSLEER. The V and J ends lost 3 bases and 7 bases respectively, with 13 bases between them. There are 14 residues in the CDR3. DNA of the CDR3: TGCGCCAGCAGCCAGGTCCGGACAGCCAACATTCAGTACTTC. Residues: CASSQVRTANIQYF.

This sequence joins TRBV7-2 and TRBJ2-5; TRBD1 might be the D (6 bases). CDR3 length: 13 amino acids. Between the trimmed V and J ends, which lost 4 bases and 1 base, there was a span of 7 bases. Germline V gene sequence: CDR1 SGHTA, CDR2 FQGNSA. The CDR3 loop is CASSWGPQETQYF. CDR3 DNA: TGTGCCAGCAGCTGGGGGCCCCAAGAGACCCAGTACTTC.

The CDR3 region has the DNA TGTGCCAGCAGTGAAGAACCGGGGCTAGCGGGAGGAGAGCAGTTCTTC. It encodes CASSEEPGLAGGEQFF. The chain is built from TRBV6-1 and TRBJ2-1; 11 bases are a match to TRBD2. Germline CDR1 reads MNHNS; CDR2 reads SASEGT. This CDR3 comprises 16 residues. The trim removed 1 base at V and 10 bases at J, leaving 9 bases unmatched.

This sequence joins TRBV5-1 and TRBJ2-3; possible D gene TRBD2, 5 bases. The CDR3 is 15 residues long. Looked up from germline, CDR1 is SGHRS and CDR2 is YFSETQ. The V end lost 0 bases, the J end lost 1 base, and 9 bases lay between the germline ends. In DNA form, the CDR3 reads TGCGCCAGCAGCTTGGATTTCGGGGGCACAGATACGCAGTATTTT. Encoded protein: CASSLDFGGTDTQYF.